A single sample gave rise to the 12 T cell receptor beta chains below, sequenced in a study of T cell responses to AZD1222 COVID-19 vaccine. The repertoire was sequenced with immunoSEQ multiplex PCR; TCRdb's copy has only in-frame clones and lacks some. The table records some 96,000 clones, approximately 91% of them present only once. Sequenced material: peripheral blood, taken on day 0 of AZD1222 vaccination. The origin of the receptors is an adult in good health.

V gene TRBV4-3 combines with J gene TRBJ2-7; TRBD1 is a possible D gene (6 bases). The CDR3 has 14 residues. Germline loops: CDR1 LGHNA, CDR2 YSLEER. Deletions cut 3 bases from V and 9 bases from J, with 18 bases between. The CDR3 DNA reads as TGCGCCAGCAGCCATCTCGACAGGCCGGCAAGGCAGTACTTC. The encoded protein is CASSHLDRPARQYF.

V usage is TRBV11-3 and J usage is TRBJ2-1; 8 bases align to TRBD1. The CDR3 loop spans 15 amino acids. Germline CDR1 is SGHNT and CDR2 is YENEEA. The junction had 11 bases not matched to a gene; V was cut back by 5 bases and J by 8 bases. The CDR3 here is CASSQGASPADEQFF. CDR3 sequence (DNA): TGTGCCAGCAGCCAGGGGGCCAGTCCGGCCGATGAGCAGTTCTTC.

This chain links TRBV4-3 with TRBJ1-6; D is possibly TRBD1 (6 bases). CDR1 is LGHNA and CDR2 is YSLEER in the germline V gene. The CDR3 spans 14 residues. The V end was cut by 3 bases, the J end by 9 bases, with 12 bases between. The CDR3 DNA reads TGCGCCAGCAGCCAGGGCAGGGGAAGTTCACCCCTCCACTTT. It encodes CASSQGRGSSPLHF.

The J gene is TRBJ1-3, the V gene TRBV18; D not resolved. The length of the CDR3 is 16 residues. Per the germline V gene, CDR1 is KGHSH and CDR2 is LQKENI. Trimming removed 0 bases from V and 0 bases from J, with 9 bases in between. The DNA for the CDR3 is TGTGCCAGCTCACCACCCTGGGAGAGCTCTGGAAACACCATATATTTT. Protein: CASSPPWESSGNTIYF.

This CDR3 reads CASSTSGRQGVNEQFF. The CDR3 nucleotides read TGTGCCAGCAGTACCTCCGGTAGACAGGGGGTAAATGAGCAGTTCTTC. The chain is built from TRBV2 and TRBJ2-1; 9 bases are shared with TRBD1. This CDR3 region has 16 residues. With V trimmed by 5 bases and J by 7 bases, 12 bases remained unmatched. CDR1 and CDR2 from the germline V gene are SNHLY and FYNNEI.

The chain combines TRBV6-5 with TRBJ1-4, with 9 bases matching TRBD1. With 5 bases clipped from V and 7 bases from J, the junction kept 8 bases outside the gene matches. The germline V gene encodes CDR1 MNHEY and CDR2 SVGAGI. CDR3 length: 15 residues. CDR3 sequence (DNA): TGTGCCAGCAGTCTAGCCCGGGACAGGGTTGAAAAACTGTTTTTT. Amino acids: CASSLARDRVEKLFF.

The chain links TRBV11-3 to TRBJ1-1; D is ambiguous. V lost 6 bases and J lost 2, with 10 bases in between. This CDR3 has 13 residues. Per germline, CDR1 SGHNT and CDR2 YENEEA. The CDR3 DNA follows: TGTGCCAGCAGGGAGCGACCCAACACTGAAGCTTTCTTT. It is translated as CASRERPNTEAFF.

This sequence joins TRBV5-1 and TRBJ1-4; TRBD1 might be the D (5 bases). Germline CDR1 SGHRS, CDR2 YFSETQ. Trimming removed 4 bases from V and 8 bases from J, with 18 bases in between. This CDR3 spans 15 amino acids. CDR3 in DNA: TGCGCCAGCAGCACATCAGGGCGCGGGGGAGAAAAACTGTTTTTT. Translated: CASSTSGRGGEKLFF.

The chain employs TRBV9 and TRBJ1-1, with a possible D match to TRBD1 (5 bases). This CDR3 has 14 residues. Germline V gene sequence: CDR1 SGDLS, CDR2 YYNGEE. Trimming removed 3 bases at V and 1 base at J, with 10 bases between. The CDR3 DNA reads TGTGCCAGCAGCGGACCGGGGGGGAACACTGAAGCTTTCTTT. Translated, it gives CASSGPGGNTEAFF.

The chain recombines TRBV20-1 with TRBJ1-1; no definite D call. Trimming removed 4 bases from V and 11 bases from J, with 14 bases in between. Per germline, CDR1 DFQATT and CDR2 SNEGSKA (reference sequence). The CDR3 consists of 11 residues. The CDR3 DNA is TGCAGTGCTATTGAGAACGTTGGGGCTTTCTTT. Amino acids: CSAIENVGAFF.

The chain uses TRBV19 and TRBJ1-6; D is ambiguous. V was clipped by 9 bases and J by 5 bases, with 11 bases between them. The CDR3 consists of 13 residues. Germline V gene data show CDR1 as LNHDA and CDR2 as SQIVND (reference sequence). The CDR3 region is CASQFRHNSPLHF. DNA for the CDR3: TGTGCCAGCCAATTCCGGCATAATTCACCCCTCCACTTT.

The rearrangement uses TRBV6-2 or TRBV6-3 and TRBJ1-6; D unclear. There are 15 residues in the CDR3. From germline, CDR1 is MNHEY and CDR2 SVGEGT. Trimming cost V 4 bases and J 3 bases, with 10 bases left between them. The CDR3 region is CASSWNSFYNSPLHF. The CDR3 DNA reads TGTGCCAGCAGTTGGAACAGCTTCTATAATTCACCCCTCCACTTT.